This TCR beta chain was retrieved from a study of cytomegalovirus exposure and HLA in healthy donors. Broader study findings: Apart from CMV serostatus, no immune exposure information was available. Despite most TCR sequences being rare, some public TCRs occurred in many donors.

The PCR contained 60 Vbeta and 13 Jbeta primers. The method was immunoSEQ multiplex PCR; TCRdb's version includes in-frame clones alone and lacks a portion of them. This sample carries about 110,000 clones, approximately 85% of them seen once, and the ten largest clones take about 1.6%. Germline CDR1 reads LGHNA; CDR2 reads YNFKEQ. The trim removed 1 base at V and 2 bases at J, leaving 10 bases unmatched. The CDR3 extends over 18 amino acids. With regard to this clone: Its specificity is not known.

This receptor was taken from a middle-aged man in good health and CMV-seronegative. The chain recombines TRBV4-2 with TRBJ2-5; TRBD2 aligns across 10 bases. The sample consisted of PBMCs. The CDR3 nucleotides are TGTGCCAGCAGCCAAGGGGCGATAAGCGGGGGGGTTCAAGAGACCCAGTACTTC. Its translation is CASSQGAISGGVQETQYF.